This TCR beta chain originates from a study of post-analysis software for immune sequencing data. Study at large: The study covered relapsing-remitting, secondary progressive and progressive-relapsing courses of multiple sclerosis.

V gave up 0 bases and J gave up 0 bases; unmatched junction bases: 11. The CDR3 has 20 amino acids. Germline assignment: CDR1 MDHEN and CDR2 SYDVKM. Presence of unique molecular identifiers characterized the TCR beta cDNA libraries. Input of roughly 0.85 to 11 million T cells yielded a few hundred thousand cDNA molecules. TCRdb re-called the PCR reads with MiXCR, one entry per CDR3 protein. The sample shows about half a million distinct CDR3 sequences, approximately 31% of them seen only once. Of note for this clonotype: The antigen is unknown.

Study-level results: About five TRBV segments were more frequent in patients than controls; TRBV5-6, TRBV5-1 and TRBV20-1 belonged to this group. A significant reduction in normalized Chao1 diversity was observed in multiple sclerosis patients versus controls.

The chain employs TRBV28 and TRBJ2-1; TRBD2 aligns across 10 bases. This clonotype originated in a girl aged 2-17 years with multiple sclerosis. The sequencing input was blood. CDR3 loop: CASSLWNFRLAGRSYNEQFF. CDR3 nucleotide sequence: TGTGCCAGCAGTTTATGGAATTTCAGACTAGCGGGTCGCTCCTACAATGAGCAGTTCTTC.